This T cell receptor beta chain was retrieved from a study of shared clonotypes between healthy human individuals. Study-wide results and limits: Among the subsets, naive ones generally showed larger estimated richness than memory ones.

Trimming took 8 bases from V and 0 from J, leaving 10 bases between them. Germline V lookup: CDR1 MRHNA, CDR2 SNTAGT. CDR3 length equals 13 residues. In the case of this clone: As yet, its antigen is unknown.

Data came from immunoSEQ multiplex PCR; TCRdb stores just in-frame clones and leaves some out. The top ten hold 0.39% of the sample, which has a few million clones, 85% to 95% seen once. Sequencing input: naive CD4+ T cells from PBMCs. The subset was: CD45RA+ positively selected. This sequence was found in a man younger than 30 in good health. Some clones in this sample may be carry-over from other donors' samples. The V gene is TRBV6-4, the J gene TRBJ1-1; D gene uncertain. CDR3 DNA: TGTGCCAGCTCGACAAACCTGAACACTGAAGCTTTCTTT. Amino acid sequence: CASSTNLNTEAFF.